The source of this T cell receptor beta chain is a study of beta chain features in type 1 diabetes. The study, taken as a whole, reports: Possibly, sequencing cDNA over-represented cells that had high TCR expression levels.

Between the trimmed V and J ends, which lost 5 bases and 5 bases, there was a span of 18 bases. The CDR3 loop spans 14 amino acids. Germline CDR1 and CDR2: SQVTM and ANQGSEA. Sequencing targeted expressed TCRB transcripts, as all isolated RNA had been reverse transcribed. Sequenced by immunoSEQ multiplex PCR; TCRdb stores in-frame clones only, minus some. The table shows about 410,000 clones, with approximately 13% occurring only once. As concerns this clone: The antigen is unknown.

The gene calls are TRBV29-1 and TRBJ2-5, with D possibly being TRBD1 or TRBD2 (5 bases each). This clonotype originated in a man in his thirties or forties in good health. The sample taken for sequencing was naive CD4+ T cells from blood. CDR3 in DNA: TGCAGCGTTTTCCTCGGGTCCCGGGGCGAGACCCAGTACTTC. Protein product: CSVFLGSRGETQYF.